Listed here are 16 T cell receptor beta chains from one sample, sequenced in a study of blood T cell repertoires in COVID-19. This table comes from immunoSEQ multiplex PCR, and its TCRdb copy is limited to in-frame clones, with some not included. The sample includes tens of thousands of clones, more than 70% seen only once; the top ten take about a sixth. Material for sequencing was peripheral blood. The receptor set was obtained from a man between 65 and 80 years old with active or convalescent COVID-19.

This clone occurred a few times. This CDR3 is CASSYGQGLNQPQHF. The CDR3 DNA sequence: TGTGCCAGCAGCTACGGACAGGGGCTCAATCAGCCCCAGCATTTT. V and J are TRBV3-1 (or the pseudogene TRBV3-2) and TRBJ1-5; TRBD1 agrees at 9 bases. V lost 5 bases and J lost 3; bases outside the gene matches: 5. From germline, CDR1 is LGHDT and CDR2 YNNKEL (reference sequence). CDR3 length: 15 amino acids.

The rearrangement joins TRBV7-9 to TRBJ2-4, with D tentatively TRBD2 (5 bases). The CDR3 runs to 14 residues. CDR1 and CDR2 from the germline V gene are SEHNR and FQNEAQ (reference sequence). V lost 4 bases and J 4 bases, leaving 11 bases between the germline ends. The CDR3 DNA reads as TGTGCCAGCAGCTCTGTTCGGGGTAAAAACATTCAGTACTTC. This sequence encodes CASSSVRGKNIQYF.

The V and J genes are TRBV10-3 and TRBJ2-7; D call uncertain. The germline V gene has CDR1 ENHRY and CDR2 SYGVKD. The germline V and J ends were trimmed by 6 bases and 0 bases, with 9 bases remaining between them. The CDR3 sequence is 13 residues long. CDR3 sequence: CAIRSVNSYEQYF. CDR3 nucleotides: TGTGCCATCAGGAGCGTTAACTCCTACGAGCAGTACTTC.

This sequence joins TRBV5-1 and TRBJ2-1, with 8 positions matching TRBD2. V lost 0 bases to trimming and J lost 8 bases; unmatched junction nucleotides: 10. The CDR3 runs to 16 residues. Germline V CDR1 and CDR2: SGHRS, YFSETQ. CDR3 bases: TGCGCCAGCAGCTTGGGAGGACTAGCCTTTGTCGATGAGCAGTTCTTC. This encodes CASSLGGLAFVDEQFF.

The chain has TRBV3-1 (or the pseudogene TRBV3-2) and TRBJ2-2; 7 nucleotides align to TRBD2. The CDR3 has 15 amino acids. The junction had 5 bases not matched to a gene; V was cut back by 4 bases and J by 3 bases. Germline V gives CDR1 LGHDT, CDR2 YNNKEL (reference sequence). The CDR3 DNA follows: TGTGCCAGCAGCCCTTGGGGGGGGGACACCGGGGAGCTGTTTTTT. As protein: CASSPWGGDTGELFF.

The chain uses TRBV28 and TRBJ2-1, with 9 positions matching TRBD1. Trimming took 4 bases from V and 6 from J; bases not matched to a gene: 13. CDR3 size: 17 residues. Germline CDR1 MDHEN, CDR2 SYDVKM. In DNA, the CDR3 is TGTGCCAGCAGTTCGGGGGGTGGACAGGGGCCAGCCAATGAGCAGTTCTTC. It encodes CASSSGGGQGPANEQFF.

This chain connects TRBV11-2 to TRBJ2-1; 12 nucleotides agree with TRBD2. This CDR3 is 16 amino acids long. Germline CDR1 reads SGHAT; CDR2 reads FQNNGV. J lost 5 bases, V lost 5 bases, and 7 bases had no gene match. The CDR3 bases are TGTGCCAGCAGCCCCCGGACTAGCGGGGCCCACAATGAGCAGTTCTTC. Amino acids: CASSPRTSGAHNEQFF.

The chain carries TRBV30 and TRBJ2-5; D not resolved. The CDR3 totals 13 residues. CDR1 and CDR2 from the germline V gene are GTSNPN and SVGIG (reference sequence). V was clipped by 0 bases and J by 2 bases, with 7 bases between them. The CDR3 region is CAWSVLQQETQYF. CDR3 nucleotide sequence: TGTGCCTGGAGTGTCTTACAACAAGAGACCCAGTACTTC.

The J gene is TRBJ2-1, the V gene TRBV11-2; 12 bases are shared with TRBD2. The germline CDR1 and CDR2 sequences are SGHAT and FQNNGV. This CDR3 comprises 15 residues. After removal of 4 bases from V and 5 bases from J, the junction contained 3 bases not matched to a gene. This CDR3 is CASSSRLAGDNEQFF. For the CDR3, the DNA is TGTGCCAGCAGCTCTCGACTAGCGGGGGACAATGAGCAGTTCTTC.

The chain has TRBV7-9 and TRBJ2-5; 15 bases are shared with TRBD2. Trimming cost V 5 bases and J 2 bases; bases outside gene matches: 6. Germline lookup yields CDR1 SEHNR and CDR2 FQNEAQ (reference sequence). The CDR3 has 17 amino acids. CDR3 region: CASSPGLAGGLQETQYF. The CDR3 DNA reads TGTGCCAGCAGCCCGGGACTAGCGGGGGGCCTACAAGAGACCCAGTACTTC.

In its sample, this clone was seen a few times. This chain uses TRBV5-6 with TRBJ2-7; D perhaps matches TRBD1 (6 bases). The CDR3 runs 13 residues. V lost 6 bases, J lost 4 bases, and 14 bases lay in between. Per the germline V gene, CDR1 is SGHDT and CDR2 is YYEEEE. DNA of the CDR3: TGTGCCAGCACCATCGGGACAAATTACGAGCAGTACTTC. Its protein is CASTIGTNYEQYF.

The rearrangement links TRBV10-1 to TRBJ2-5; D unresolved. Between the trimmed V and J ends, which lost 4 bases and 1 base, there was a span of 7 bases. The CDR3 contains 13 residues. CDR1 WNHNN and CDR2 SYGVQD come from the germline V gene (reference sequence). Here the CDR3 reads CASSGRLQETQYF. As DNA, the CDR3 is TGCGCCAGCAGTGGCAGACTCCAAGAGACCCAGTACTTC.

This clone was seen only a few times. This sequence joins TRBV19 and TRBJ1-6; D uncertain. Germline V gene lookup returns CDR1 LNHDA and CDR2 SQIVND (reference sequence). V lost 6 bases and J lost 7, with 7 bases in between. CDR3 length: 12 amino acids. The CDR3 DNA reads as TGTGCCAGTAGACGCCAGAATTCACCCCTCCACTTT. Protein: CASRRQNSPLHF.

This clone showed up just once. This CDR3 is CASSPRDRSHEQYF. The CDR3 DNA is TGTGCCAGCAGCCCCCGGGACAGGAGCCACGAGCAGTACTTC. This chain uses TRBV11-3 with TRBJ2-7; 8 bases agree with TRBD1. The V gene end was trimmed by 5 bases and the J gene end by 5 bases; junction bases not matched to a gene: 8. CDR3 length: 14 residues. Germline lookup yields CDR1 SGHNT and CDR2 YENEEA.

Written as DNA, the CDR3 is TGTGCCAGCAGCAACAAAAAACTGTTTTTT. Translated: CASSNKKLFF. J is TRBJ1-4 and V is TRBV21-1; the D call in the table, TRBD1, was not verified against the DNA. TRBV21-1 is a documented pseudogene. The CDR3 length is 10 residues.

This rearrangement joins TRBV9 to TRBJ2-1, with 11 bases lining up with TRBD2. Trimming cost V 4 bases and J 5 bases; bases outside gene matches: 5. CDR3 length: 15 amino acids. Germline CDR1 is SGDLS and CDR2 is YYNGEE. For the CDR3, the DNA is TGTGCCAGCAGCCCCAGACTAGCGGGAAACAATGAGCAGTTCTTC. This sequence encodes CASSPRLAGNNEQFF.